This passage covers 14 T cell receptor beta chains from one sample sequenced in a study of tumor-infiltrating lymphocytes in primary liver carcinoma. Unsorted whole blood yielded blood RNA, and germline DNA was extracted as well. Total RNA amounting to around 530 ng was the source from which TCR beta cDNA was made with a constant-region primer. What produced the TCR beta libraries was three nested multiplex PCR rounds using slightly modified ARM-PCR. TRBV1-TRBV30 forward primers paired with a C-beta reverse primer were used in the first two PCR rounds, which ran approximately 10 cycles each. TCRdb fed the multiplex PCR reads into MiXCR, producing one record per CDR3 protein. The sample lists approximately 300,000 distinct CDR3 sequences; roughly 60% were seen once. The sample comprised peripheral blood. The receptor source for this set is a man aged 35-49 years with primary liver carcinoma and hepatitis B virus infection.

With regard to this clonotype: A read error is possible here, since a much larger clone lies one base away. The CDR3 reads CSAGTDSNQPQHF. CDR3 coding DNA: TGCAGCGCGGGGACGGATTCCAATCAGCCCCAGCATTTT. The chain couples TRBV29-1 to TRBJ1-5, with D possibly being TRBD1 (5 bases). V lost 7 bases and J lost 3, with 13 bases in between. From germline, CDR1 is SQVTM and CDR2 ANQGSEA. CDR3 size: 13 residues.

As to this clonotype: The junction and the germline gene differ at one end; a read error may be behind it. The chain is built from TRBV7-9 and TRBJ2-7, with TRBD1 as a possible D gene (6 bases). The CDR3 contains 11 residues. The V gene's germline CDR1 is SEHNR and CDR2 FQNEAQ (reference sequence). The CDR3 spells CTSSPTGEQYF. Here the CDR3 DNA reads TGCACCAGCAGTCCGACAGGCGAGCAGTACTTC.

Concerning this clonotype: A read error may produce the germline difference seen at one junction end. The chain combines TRBV6-6 with TRBJ2-3; tentatively, D is TRBD1 or TRBD2 (6 bases each). This CDR3 contains 14 residues. Germline V gene data show CDR1 as MNHNY and CDR2 as SVGAGI (reference sequence). CDR3 residues: CTSSYIGGPDTQYF. The CDR3 DNA reads TGTACCAGCAGTTACATCGGGGGCCCAGATACGCAGTATTTT.

The rearrangement uses TRBV6-6 and TRBJ1-4, with unresolved D. This CDR3 is built from 14 residues. The V gene lost 2 bases and the J gene lost 8 bases, with 12 bases spanning the gap. Per the germline V gene, CDR1 is MNHNY and CDR2 is SVGAGI (reference sequence). The CDR3 protein is CASSYRTDAEKLFF. For the CDR3, the DNA is TGTGCCAGCAGTTACCGGACGGACGCAGAAAAACTGTTTTTT.

The rearrangement joins TRBV5-1 to TRBJ2-7, with no clear D. Germline CDR1 and CDR2: SGHRS and YFSETQ. The ends were cut back, 2 bases at V and 1 base at J, with 10 bases in the middle. This CDR3 contains 14 residues. DNA for the CDR3: TGCGCCAGCAGCTTAGGTCCTTTTTCCTACGAGCAGTACTTC. Protein sequence: CASSLGPFSYEQYF.

This clonotype appeared many times. V usage is TRBV7-9 and J usage is TRBJ1-1, with 8 bases matching TRBD1. Per the germline V gene, CDR1 is SEHNR and CDR2 is FQNEAQ (reference sequence). This CDR3 has 13 residues. V was clipped by 7 bases and J by 1 base; unmatched bases: 2. CDR3 sequence (DNA): TGTGCCAGCACGGGACAGGCGAACACTGAAGCTTTCTTT. It is translated as CASTGQANTEAFF. Full variable domain (outside the CDR3, taken from reference TRBV7-9 and TRBJ1-1): DTGVSQNPRHKITKRGQNVTFRCDPISEHNRLYWYRQTLGQGPEFLTYFQNEAQLEKSRLLSDRFSAERPKGSFSTLEIQRTEQGDSAMYLCASTGQANTEAFFGQGTRLTVV.

V usage is TRBV5-1 and J usage is TRBJ1-3; D is unresolved. The CDR3 consists of 14 residues. Trimming removed 6 bases at V and 1 base at J, with 11 bases between. Germline V CDR1 and CDR2: SGHRS, YFSETQ. For the CDR3, the DNA is TGCGCCAGCACTAATCCTCCGTCTGGAAACACCATATATTTT. Encoded protein: CASTNPPSGNTIYF. The full variable domain, completed using reference TRBV5-1 and TRBJ1-3, is KAGVTQTPRYLIKTRGQQVTLSCSPISGHRSVSWYQQTPGQGLQFLFEYFSETQRNKGNFPGRFSGRQFSNSRSEMNVSTLELGDSALYLCASTNPPSGNTIYFGEGSWLTVV.

Details on this clonotype: A much more abundant neighbour one base away suggests this may be a read error. This sequence joins TRBV4-2 and TRBJ2-3; 7 bases agree with TRBD2. CDR3 size: 18 residues. Germline V gives CDR1 LGHNA, CDR2 YNFKEQ. V lost 0 bases to trimming and J lost 2 bases; unmatched junction nucleotides: 11. In DNA, the CDR3 is TGTGCCAGCAGCCAAGATCGGGCTGGCGGGAGAACCACAGATACGCAGTATTTT. The encoded protein is CASSQDRAGGRTTDTQYF.

The rearrangement joins TRBV6-6 to TRBJ1-1; TRBD1 aligns across 7 bases. The CDR3 spans 13 residues. Germline CDR1 MNHNY, CDR2 SVGAGI (reference sequence). J was trimmed by 5 bases and V by 10 bases; bases with no gene match: 10. The CDR3 DNA follows: TGTGCCAACAGATACACAGGGGAGACTGAAGCTTTCTTT. Translated: CANRYTGETEAFF.

V usage is TRBV4-3 and J usage is TRBJ2-2, with a weak D call TRBD1 (5 bases). The CDR3 spans 16 residues. Trimming shortened V by 4 bases and J by 7 bases, and 19 bases separated the two germline ends. The germline CDR1 and CDR2 sequences are LGHNA and YSLEER. CDR3 nucleotides: TGCGCCAGCAGCCGAGTCTGGCAGGGAATAGACGGGGAGCTGTTTTTT. Its translation: CASSRVWQGIDGELFF.

For this clonotype: A much larger clone differs by one base, so this may be a read error. In nucleotides, the CDR3 is TGTGCCAGCAGTGAACCGTGGACTAGCAGCTACGAGCAGTACTTC. Its translation: CASSEPWTSSYEQYF. V and J are TRBV6-1 and TRBJ2-7; the match to TRBD2 covers 8 bases. Trimming took 2 bases from V and 3 from J; bases not matched to a gene: 6. The CDR3 is made up of 15 amino acids. Germline V gene data show CDR1 as MNHNS and CDR2 as SASEGT.

This clonotype was recorded a few times. The CDR3 ends on some other residue instead of the conserved phenylalanine or tryptophan, so this is likely a read error. The chain combines TRBV11-3 with TRBJ2-1, with TRBD2 as a possible D gene (6 bases). This CDR3 has 14 amino acids. With 5 bases removed from V and 6 bases from J, the gap between germline ends came to 14 bases. CDR1 is SGHNT and CDR2 is YENEEA in the germline V gene. CDR3 DNA: TGTGCCAGCAGCCCGCGGGATGAACGCAATGAGCAGTTCCTC. Amino acids: CASSPRDERNEQFL.

About this clonotype itself: One end of the junction is discordant with germline, which a read error may explain. The rearrangement links TRBV11-1 to TRBJ2-2; a weak D match, TRBD2 (5 bases). Germline CDR1 is SGHAT and CDR2 is FQDESV (reference sequence). This CDR3 has 17 residues. CDR3 residues: CASSLPRAVRNTGELFF. The DNA of the CDR3 is TGTGCCAGCAGTCTCCCCCGGGCTGTGAGGAACACCGGGGAGCTATTTTTT.

This clonotype was observed at least ten times. The rearrangement links TRBV11-3 to TRBJ2-2, with D perhaps being TRBD1 or TRBD2 (5 bases each). Germline CDR1 is SGHNT and CDR2 is YENEEA. Trimming took 3 bases from V and 15 from J, leaving 11 bases between them. The CDR3 consists of 11 residues. The DNA for the CDR3 is TGTGCCAGCAGCTTGTTCCTGGGGGTGTTTTTT. Its translation: CASSLFLGVFF.